Listed here is a single T cell receptor (beta chain). The data were taken from a study of blood T cell repertoires in COVID-19. For the study at large: Collection of acute and convalescent COVID-19 samples took place in the United States, Italy and Spain. The cDNA or gDNA used as material had been derived from T cells, B-cell-depleted T cells, or PBMCs.

Germline V lookup: CDR1 LNHDA, CDR2 SQIVND (reference sequence). The CDR3 is 15 amino acids. V lost 3 bases and J lost 6; bases outside the gene matches: 8. In the original processing: Estimation of nucleated cell counts was performed using reference gene primer amplification. Clones were read by immunoSEQ multiplex PCR, and TCRdb kept only the in-frame ones, dropping some. That table gives V, J and clone size, and the DNA gave D and trimming. The sample has 200,000 to 300,000 clones; approximately 83% are singletons. This TCR was sampled from a man aged 30 to 39 who had recovered from COVID-19. This sequence joins TRBV19 and TRBJ2-1; 7 nucleotides agree with TRBD2. The sample consisted of peripheral blood. CDR3 coding DNA: TGTGCCAGTAGTATTGCGGCGGGGGTCTTCAATGAGCAGTTCTTC. This codes for CASSIAAGVFNEQFF.